The 14 T cell receptor beta chains in this list originate from one sample, sequenced in a study of T cell repertoires in ileal Crohn's disease. Time point noted: neoterminal ileum biopsy at postoperative endoscopy, about 6 months after surgery. The method was immunoSEQ multiplex PCR; TCRdb's version includes in-frame clones alone and lacks a portion of them. The table shows some 11,000 clones, with around 70% occurring only once. Specimen: ileal tissue. All receptors come from an adult with Crohn's disease.

The chain recombines TRBV5-4 with TRBJ2-1; 10 bases are a match to TRBD2. The V gene's germline CDR1 is SGHNT and CDR2 YYREEE (reference sequence). This CDR3 has 14 residues. Trimming took 3 bases from V and 9 from J; bases not matched to a gene: 6. As DNA, the CDR3 is TGTGCCAGCAGCTCTAGCGGGAGCTACGGTGAGCAGTTCTTC. It specifies CASSSSGSYGEQFF. The whole variable domain, filled in from reference TRBV5-4 and TRBJ2-1, reads ETGVTQSPTHLIKTRGQQVTLRCSSQSGHNTVSWYQQALGQGPQFIFQYYREEENGRGNFPPRFSGLQFPNYSSELNVNALELDDSALYLCASSSSGSYGEQFFGPGTRLTVL.

The chain combines TRBV5-6 with TRBJ2-7; TRBD2 matches 13 bases. The ends lost 2 bases at V and 3 bases at J; junction bases unmatched: 2. Germline CDR1 and CDR2: SGHDT and YYEEEE. CDR3 length: 15 residues. Here the CDR3 reads CASSFGLAGDYEQYF. In DNA, the CDR3 is TGTGCCAGCAGCTTCGGACTAGCGGGAGACTACGAGCAGTACTTC.

This clone is classed as large (0.1 to 1%). The chain joins TRBV15 to TRBJ1-4; no firm D call. V was trimmed by 4 bases and J by 0 bases, leaving 18 bases between them. Germline assignment: CDR1 LNHNV and CDR2 YYDKDF (reference sequence). This CDR3 has 18 residues. Written as DNA, the CDR3 is TGTGCCACCAGCACCCCCTTCGAGGAACAAGCAACTAATGAAAAACTGTTTTTT. It yields the protein CATSTPFEEQATNEKLFF.

The genes are TRBV6-5 and TRBJ2-3; D might be TRBD1 (6 bases). This CDR3 is built from 15 residues. The germline V gene encodes CDR1 MNHEY and CDR2 SVGAGI. Trimming took 6 bases from V and 6 from J, leaving 19 bases between them. The CDR3 spells CASSDDRTRGDTQYF. In DNA, the CDR3 is TGTGCCAGCAGCGACGACAGGACCAGAGGGGATACGCAGTATTTT.

The J gene is TRBJ1-2, the V gene TRBV28, with TRBD1 identical over 9 bases. This CDR3 region has 14 residues. Germline V lookup: CDR1 MDHEN, CDR2 SYDVKM. Losses at the gene ends were 2 bases for V and 7 bases for J; bases not matched to a gene: 5. The CDR3, as DNA: TGTGCCAGCAGTTTAAACAGGGGGCTCTCTGGCTACACCTTC. It is translated as CASSLNRGLSGYTF.

The chain carries TRBV7-3 and TRBJ2-3, with 7 bases identical to TRBD2. J was trimmed by 1 base and V by 2 bases; bases with no gene match: 3. Germline CDR1 reads SGHTA; CDR2 reads FQGTGA. There are 15 residues in the CDR3. CDR3 loop: CASSLSTSGTDTQYF. CDR3 bases: TGTGCCAGCAGCTTATCTACTAGCGGCACAGATACGCAGTATTTT.

This chain connects TRBV30 to TRBJ1-5, with D maybe TRBD1 (5 bases). Trimming pared 3 bases from V and 5 bases from J, leaving 11 bases between. The length of the CDR3 is 13 residues. Germline assignment: CDR1 GTSNPN and CDR2 SVGIG (reference sequence). This chain's CDR3 is CAWSATEHQPQHF. The CDR3, as DNA: TGTGCCTGGAGCGCGACAGAACATCAGCCCCAGCATTTT. Based on the CDR3 plus reference TRBV30 and TRBJ1-5, the full variable domain is SQTIHQWPATLVQPVGSPLSLECTVEGTSNPNLYWYRQAAGRGLQLLFYSVGIGQISSEVPQNLSASRPQDRQFILSSKKLLLSDSGFYLCAWSATEHQPQHFGDGTRLSIL.

V gene TRBV5-5 combines with J gene TRBJ2-2; possible D gene TRBD1, 6 bases. The V gene's germline CDR1 is SGHKS and CDR2 YYEKEE (reference sequence). The CDR3 has 14 amino acids. Trimming took off 3 bases at V and 3 bases at J, with 9 bases between the two ends. The CDR3 is CASSWDTYTGELFF. DNA of the CDR3: TGTGCCAGCAGCTGGGACACCTACACCGGGGAGCTGTTTTTT.

This clone was seen once. The chain couples TRBV27 to TRBJ2-1, with 12 bases fitting TRBD2. The CDR3 runs 22 residues. Germline-derived CDR1 and CDR2 are MNHEY and SMNVEV (reference sequence). After removal of 2 bases from V and 9 bases from J, the junction contained 26 bases not matched to a gene. This CDR3 reads CASSLIPPASGRVGRRTVEQFF. The CDR3 coding sequence is TGTGCCAGCAGTTTAATCCCCCCGGCTAGCGGGAGGGTCGGGCGTAGGACGGTTGAGCAGTTCTTC.

The rearrangement uses TRBV18 and TRBJ2-3; 9 bases are shared with TRBD2. There are 15 residues in the CDR3. Losses at the gene ends were 0 bases for V and 9 bases for J; bases not matched to a gene: 7. CDR1 and CDR2 (germline): KGHSH, LQKENI. The CDR3 region has the DNA TGTGCCAGCTCACCACCCCTAGCGGGGATCAGGACGCAGTATTTT. This sequence encodes CASSPPLAGIRTQYF.

This chain connects TRBV28 to TRBJ1-5; 7 bases match TRBD1. CDR3 length equals 15 residues. V lost 5 bases, J lost 4 bases, and 8 bases stayed unmatched. The germline gives CDR1 MDHEN, CDR2 SYDVKM. The CDR3 DNA sequence: TGTGCCAGCAGTCTCCGACAGGGAGAAAATCAGCCCCAGCATTTT. Its translation is CASSLRQGENQPQHF. Together with reference TRBV28 and TRBJ1-5, the CDR3 gives the full variable domain: DVKVTQSSRYLVKRTGEKVFLECVQDMDHENMFWYRQDPGLGLRLIYFSYDVKMKEKGDIPEGYSVSREKKERFSLILESASTNQTSMYLCASSLRQGENQPQHFGDGTRLSIL.

A note on this clone: A junction end diverges from the germline sequence, so it may reflect a read error. This chain uses TRBV5-4 with TRBJ2-2; tentatively, D is TRBD1 (6 bases). This CDR3 is built from 16 residues. The germline gives CDR1 SGHNT, CDR2 YYREEE (reference sequence). The CDR3 here is CASSQLQGSGDGELFF. CDR3 DNA: TGCGCCAGCAGCCAACTCCAAGGATCAGGGGACGGGGAGCTGTTTTTT.

This clone appeared a few times. The rearrangement links TRBV29-1 to TRBJ2-1, with 8 positions matching TRBD1. The trim removed 2 bases at V and 7 bases at J, leaving 4 bases unmatched. Per germline, CDR1 SQVTM and CDR2 ANQGSEA. The CDR3 runs to 13 residues. As DNA, the CDR3 is TGCAGCGTTGAACAGGGGGCTCCGAATGAGCAGTTCTTC. This codes for CSVEQGAPNEQFF.

J is TRBJ2-5 and V is TRBV9; D might be TRBD2 (6 bases). Trimming took off 1 base at V and 5 bases at J, with 15 bases between the two ends. The CDR3 has 15 amino acids. CDR1 and CDR2 (germline): SGDLS, YYNGEE. This CDR3 reads CASSVTTGGGETQYF. CDR3 DNA sequence: TGTGCCAGCAGCGTAACCACGGGTGGGGGGGAGACCCAGTACTTC.